The 14 T cell receptor beta chains below all came from one sample that was sequenced in a study of blood T cell repertoires in COVID-19. Here immunoSEQ multiplex PCR was the method, and the copy in TCRdb shows in-frame clones only, minus some. This sample has 250,000 to 300,000 clones, with 75% to 85% found just once. The specimen was peripheral blood. These receptors all come from a man in his fifties or sixties with active or convalescent COVID-19.

V usage is TRBV6-5 and J usage is TRBJ2-7; 12 bases are shared with TRBD1. The CDR3 has 13 amino acids. The V segment lost 8 bases and the J segment 4 bases; nucleotides outside the gene matches: 3. Per the germline V gene, CDR1 is MNHEY and CDR2 is SVGAGI. CDR3 in DNA: TGTGCCAGCCCGGGACAGGGGGCATACGAGCAGTACTTC. Amino acids: CASPGQGAYEQYF.

This clone has a handful of counts. The chain employs TRBV30 and TRBJ2-7, with TRBD1 matching over 7 bases. Germline V CDR1 and CDR2: GTSNPN, SVGIG (reference sequence). The CDR3 runs 12 residues. The J segment lost 4 bases and the V segment lost 4 bases, leaving 4 bases of the junction unmatched. This CDR3 is CAWNRGPYEQYF. CDR3 bases: TGTGCCTGGAACAGGGGACCGTACGAGCAGTACTTC.

The V call is TRBV11-3, the J call TRBJ2-5; D is perhaps TRBD2 (5 bases). Germline values: CDR1 SGHNT, CDR2 YENEEA. The CDR3 extends over 16 amino acids. Trimming left V 1 base short and J 5 bases short, with 17 bases between. The CDR3 DNA follows: TGTGCCAGCAGCTTAGGAGCGGCCCCCGGTCAGGAGACCCAGTACTTC. Translated, it gives CASSLGAAPGQETQYF.

The rearrangement uses TRBV5-4 and TRBJ1-1; D may be TRBD1 (5 bases). CDR3 length: 14 amino acids. Per germline, CDR1 SGHNT and CDR2 YYREEE (reference sequence). The germline V and J ends were trimmed by 4 bases and 8 bases, with 18 bases remaining between them. CDR3 coding DNA: TGTGCCAGCAGCCTCGGCGGGGGTATAGGGGAAGCTTTCTTT. Amino acid sequence: CASSLGGGIGEAFF.

The chain is built from TRBV5-1 and TRBJ2-7, with TRBD1 identical over 7 bases. Germline V gene data show CDR1 as SGHRS and CDR2 as YFSETQ. The CDR3 contains 16 residues. V lost 4 bases to trimming and J lost 2 bases; unmatched junction nucleotides: 12. The CDR3, as DNA: TGCGCCAGCAGCCTACTAGGAGGACAGGCTACCTACGAGCAGTACTTC. It specifies CASSLLGGQATYEQYF.

The chain carries TRBV10-1 and TRBJ1-4; perhaps TRBD1 as D (5 bases). V lost 0 bases to trimming and J lost 8 bases, with 16 bases between them. Germline V lookup: CDR1 WNHNN, CDR2 SYGVQD (reference sequence). The CDR3 length is 16 residues. The CDR3 DNA follows: TGCGCCAGCAGTGAGTCTTTACGGGGGATGGGCGAAAAACTGTTTTTT. Translated: CASSESLRGMGEKLFF.

The V gene is TRBV7-9, the J gene TRBJ1-1; 7 bases are a match to TRBD1. Germline V gene data show CDR1 as SEHNR and CDR2 as FQNEAQ (reference sequence). The length of the CDR3 is 14 residues. J was trimmed by 5 bases and V by 4 bases; bases with no gene match: 7. The CDR3 DNA reads TGTGCCAGCAGCTATTACAGGGGTGGGACTGAAGCTTTCTTT. It translates to CASSYYRGGTEAFF.

This clone occurred once. The CDR3 nucleotides read TGTGCCTGGAGTGTACAGGAAAGGGGGCCCCAGCATTTT. This codes for CAWSVQERGPQHF. The V gene is TRBV30, the J gene TRBJ1-5, with D perhaps TRBD1 (5 bases). This CDR3 is 13 amino acids long. V was cut by 0 bases and J by 9 bases, with 12 bases left in between. Germline CDR1 reads GTSNPN; CDR2 reads SVGIG (reference sequence). Full variable domain (rest looked up from reference TRBV30 and TRBJ1-5): SQTIHQWPATLVQPVGSPLSLECTVEGTSNPNLYWYRQAAGRGLQLLFYSVGIGQISSEVPQNLSASRPQDRQFILSSKKLLLSDSGFYLCAWSVQERGPQHFGDGTRLSIL.

This clone was counted a few times. The rearrangement uses TRBV6-2 or TRBV6-3 and TRBJ2-7; the match to TRBD1 covers 8 bases. In germline, CDR1 is MNHEY, CDR2 SVGEGT. The trim removed 4 bases at V and 6 bases at J, leaving 8 bases unmatched. This CDR3 spans 14 amino acids. CDR3 sequence reads: CASSSRQGWREQYF. The CDR3 DNA reads TGTGCCAGCAGTTCCCGACAGGGGTGGCGCGAGCAGTACTTC.

The chain has TRBV6-5 and TRBJ2-7; 7 nucleotides align to TRBD2. Germline CDR1 reads MNHEY; CDR2 reads SVGAGI. V gave up 6 bases and J gave up 3 bases; unmatched junction bases: 5. This CDR3 is 13 amino acids long. The CDR3 DNA is TGTGCCAGCAGCGCCCCGGGGGGCTACGAGCAGTACTTC. Translating gives CASSAPGGYEQYF.

The chain has TRBV20-1 and TRBJ2-1; D not certain. The V gene lost 3 bases and the J gene lost 9 bases, with 12 bases spanning the gap. CDR1 is DFQATT and CDR2 is SNEGSKA in the germline V gene (reference sequence). CDR3 length equals 12 residues. The CDR3, as DNA: TGCAGTGCTAGTTTAGTAGATTCTGAGCAGTTCTTC. It is translated as CSASLVDSEQFF.

Note on this clone: This sample also contains other DNA sequences that code for the same CDR3. The CDR3 DNA is TGTGCCAGCAGTTACTCGGGGGGCACTGAAGCTTTCTTT. This codes for CASSYSGGTEAFF. V is TRBV6-5 and J is TRBJ1-1, with a weak D call TRBD1 (5 bases). V lost 0 bases, J lost 4 bases, and 6 bases lay in between. The CDR3 consists of 13 residues. Germline V CDR1 and CDR2: MNHEY, SVGAGI.

V is TRBV5-4 and J is TRBJ2-6; possibly TRBD2 for D (6 bases). There are 18 residues in the CDR3. Germline V gene data show CDR1 as SGHNT and CDR2 as YYREEE (reference sequence). V lost 0 bases, J lost 2 bases, and 15 bases lay in between. The CDR3 protein is CASSLGRGRRAGANVLTF. CDR3 coding DNA: TGTGCCAGCAGCTTGGGACGGGGCCGGAGGGCTGGGGCCAACGTCCTGACTTTC.

The chain links TRBV6-2 or TRBV6-3 to TRBJ2-7; TRBD1 might be the D (6 bases). The CDR3 has 13 residues. The germline V and J ends were trimmed by 5 bases and 7 bases, with 15 bases remaining between them. Per germline, CDR1 MNHEY and CDR2 SVGEGT. CDR3 in DNA: TGTGCCAGCAGTCATTCCGGGACACGGGAGCAGTACTTC. Its protein product is CASSHSGTREQYF.